Below are 26 T cell receptor beta chains sequenced from a single sample in a study of T cells in Graves' hyperthyroidism and ophthalmopathy. The CDR3 regions of TCR beta were amplified from RNA transcripts. HTBI primers drove first-round RT-PCR of the TCR CDR3. One entry per CDR3 protein results from TCRdb running MiXCR on the multiplex PCR reads. The sample consists of about 600,000 distinct CDR3 sequences, roughly 15% of them appearing once. Sequencing was done on a sample of blood. These receptor sequences come from a middle-aged woman with Graves' ophthalmopathy.

The rearrangement joins TRBV7-3 to TRBJ2-1; 12 nucleotides agree with TRBD2. This CDR3 is 17 amino acids long. V dropped 1 base and J dropped 4; count of bases not matched to a gene: 5. Germline loops: CDR1 SGHTA, CDR2 FQGTGA. The CDR3 region is CASSLRRTSGVYNEQFF. The CDR3 DNA is TGTGCCAGCAGCTTAAGGAGGACTAGCGGGGTTTACAATGAGCAGTTCTTC.

The chain carries TRBV2 and TRBJ2-1, with 11 bases fitting TRBD2. Germline V CDR1 and CDR2: SNHLY, FYNNEI. The CDR3 contains 14 residues. The V segment lost 4 bases and the J segment 14 bases; nucleotides outside the gene matches: 10. CDR3 DNA sequence: TGTGCCAGCAGTGCCATACAGACTAGCGGGAAAAAGTTCTTC. It yields the protein CASSAIQTSGKKFF.

This clonotype was counted only a few times. This sequence may be a read error, since a much larger clone differs from it by one base. The rearrangement uses TRBV20-1 and TRBJ2-1, with 9 bases matching TRBD1. The CDR3 contains 11 residues. Looked up from germline, CDR1 is DFQATT and CDR2 is SNEGSKA (reference sequence). V shed 8 bases and J 8 bases; nucleotides not matched to a gene: 4. The CDR3 reads CSTTGGDEQFF. CDR3 sequence (DNA): TGCAGTACCACAGGGGGCGATGAGCAGTTCTTC.

At least ten counts were recorded for this clonotype. The V call is TRBV27, the J call TRBJ2-5, with 10 bases identical to TRBD2. The trim removed 6 bases at V and 1 base at J, leaving 5 bases unmatched. Germline V lookup: CDR1 MNHEY, CDR2 SMNVEV (reference sequence). The CDR3 is made up of 15 amino acids. CDR3: CASRPLAGLQETQYF. In DNA, the CDR3 is TGTGCCAGCAGACCACTAGCGGGGCTCCAAGAGACCCAGTACTTC.

This clonotype showed up many times. The rearrangement joins TRBV20-1 to TRBJ2-3; 10 nucleotides line up with TRBD2. J lost 6 bases, V lost 0 bases, and 9 bases had no gene match. The CDR3 length is 16 residues. CDR1 and CDR2 (germline): DFQATT, SNEGSKA (reference sequence). The CDR3 sequence is CSARDQPSGSFDTQYF. DNA for the CDR3: TGCAGTGCTAGAGATCAACCTAGCGGGAGTTTCGATACGCAGTATTTT.

This clonotype was observed at least ten times. The rearrangement joins TRBV18 to TRBJ1-3; 7 bases align to TRBD1. The CDR3 is 16 amino acids. Trimming cost V 5 bases and J 1 base; bases outside gene matches: 8. The germline V gene encodes CDR1 KGHSH and CDR2 LQKENI. CDR3 amino acids: CASSNADRVSGNTIYF. Here the CDR3 DNA reads TGTGCCAGCTCAAACGCCGACAGGGTGTCTGGAAACACCATATATTTT. The whole variable domain, filled in from reference TRBV18 and TRBJ1-3, reads NAGVMQNPRHLVRRRGQEARLRCSPMKGHSHVYWYRQLPEEGLKFMVYLQKENIIDESGMPKERFSAEFPKEGPSILRIQQVVRGDSAAYFCASSNADRVSGNTIYFGEGSWLTVV.

CDR3 amino acids: CAWGTGTQETQYF. The CDR3 coding sequence is TGTGCCTGGGGGACAGGGACACAAGAGACCCAGTACTTC. The chain recombines TRBV30 with TRBJ2-5; 9 positions match TRBD1. Trimming cost V 5 bases and J 2 bases; bases outside gene matches: 3. The CDR3 is 13 amino acids. Germline assignment: CDR1 GTSNPN and CDR2 SVGIG (reference sequence).

This chain connects TRBV18 to TRBJ2-1; 8 positions match TRBD1. Germline-derived CDR1 and CDR2 are KGHSH and LQKENI. This CDR3 spans 14 amino acids. J gave up 8 bases and V 4 bases, and 7 bases lay outside the gene matches. CDR3 protein: CASSLGTGGYEQFF. CDR3 coding DNA: TGTGCCAGCTCACTTGGGACAGGAGGCTATGAGCAGTTCTTC.

The V gene is TRBV6-5, the J gene TRBJ2-2, with 12 bases that match TRBD2. Germline trimming cut 2 bases from V and 2 bases from J; bases unmatched to any gene: 9. Germline V gene data show CDR1 as MNHEY and CDR2 as SVGAGI. The CDR3 runs to 19 residues. Here the CDR3 DNA reads TGTGCCAGCAGTTACAGGCCTCTCGGACTAGCGGGAAACACCGGGGAGCTGTTTTTT. This gives the protein CASSYRPLGLAGNTGELFF.

V is TRBV12-3 or TRBV12-4 and J is TRBJ1-3; D gene ambiguous. The V and J ends lost 6 bases and 0 bases respectively, with 15 bases between them. This CDR3 contains 16 residues. This CDR3 is CASRRTAAPSGNTIYF. The CDR3 coding sequence is TGTGCCAGCAGACGGACTGCGGCCCCCTCTGGAAACACCATATATTTT.

The rearrangement uses TRBV7-6 and TRBJ2-7; tentatively, D is TRBD1 (5 bases). The ends were cut back, 0 bases at V and 6 bases at J, with 12 bases in the middle. Per germline, CDR1 SGHVS and CDR2 FNYEAQ. This CDR3 spans 14 amino acids. CDR3 nucleotide sequence: TGTGCCAGCAGCTTAGCCAAGGGGTGGGGCGAGCAGTACTTC. Its protein is CASSLAKGWGEQYF.

This clonotype came up a few times. The chain links TRBV3-1 to TRBJ2-7; 7 bases match TRBD2. The ends lost 0 bases at V and 6 bases at J; junction bases unmatched: 5. CDR1 and CDR2 from the germline V gene are LGHDT and YNNKEL (reference sequence). The CDR3 totals 14 residues. The CDR3 loop reads CASSQEWASGEQYF. The CDR3 DNA sequence: TGTGCCAGCAGCCAAGAATGGGCTAGCGGCGAGCAGTACTTC.

This clonotype was counted ten times or more. The chain couples TRBV11-3 to TRBJ1-1, with TRBD1 as a possible D gene (6 bases). Germline assignment: CDR1 SGHNT and CDR2 YENEEA. Trimming stripped 5 bases from V and 6 bases from J, with 13 bases between. The CDR3 is 13 amino acids. The CDR3, as DNA: TGTGCCAGCAGCCCAGACAGGCGCGCTGAAGCTTTCTTT. This codes for CASSPDRRAEAFF.

This rearrangement joins TRBV27 to TRBJ2-1; 11 nucleotides match TRBD1. Germline V gene data show CDR1 as MNHEY and CDR2 as SMNVEV (reference sequence). Unmatched junction bases numbered 4, after V lost 2 bases and J lost 7 bases. This CDR3 is built from 15 residues. The CDR3 region is CASSLGTGGLNEQFF. For the CDR3, the DNA is TGTGCCAGCAGTTTAGGGACAGGGGGATTGAATGAGCAGTTCTTC.

The rearrangement links TRBV2 to TRBJ2-1, with D perhaps TRBD2 (5 bases). Germline lookup yields CDR1 SNHLY and CDR2 FYNNEI. V was shortened by 6 bases and J by 6 bases, with 9 bases between the two germline ends. This CDR3 is 12 amino acids long. CDR3 in DNA: TGTGCCAGCAGGGAAACTAGCAATGAGCAGTTCTTC. Residues: CASRETSNEQFF.

The chain uses TRBV20-1 and TRBJ2-7; 11 positions match TRBD2. This CDR3 spans 15 amino acids. The trim removed 5 bases at V and 4 bases at J, leaving 10 bases unmatched. CDR1 and CDR2 from the germline V gene are DFQATT and SNEGSKA (reference sequence). The CDR3 protein is CSAPSGTSGSYEQYF. In DNA form, the CDR3 reads TGCAGTGCTCCATCCGGAACTAGCGGGAGTTACGAGCAGTACTTC.

This clonotype occurred many times. The V call is TRBV12-3 or TRBV12-4, the J call TRBJ2-7; D not certain. The ends were cut back, 2 bases at V and 2 bases at J, with 10 bases in the middle. The CDR3 extends over 14 amino acids. The chain's CDR3 is CASSLHRRAYEQYF. The DNA of the CDR3 is TGTGCCAGCAGTTTACACAGAAGGGCCTACGAGCAGTACTTC.

This clonotype was detected ten times or more. This chain uses TRBV29-1 with TRBJ2-7; no clear D gene. Germline loops: CDR1 SQVTM, CDR2 ANQGSEA. The V and J ends lost 1 base and 3 bases respectively, with 10 bases between them. CDR3 length: 13 amino acids. DNA of the CDR3: TGCAGCGTTGAAGTTGTACATGGCTACGAGCAGTACTTC. The encoded protein is CSVEVVHGYEQYF.

This clonotype came up many times. This chain connects TRBV3-1 to TRBJ2-1; a possible D gene is TRBD2 (5 bases). The ends were cut back, 2 bases at V and 10 bases at J, with 12 bases in the middle. The CDR3 runs 13 residues. CDR1 is LGHDT and CDR2 is YNNKEL in the germline V gene (reference sequence). The CDR3 sequence is CASSQSLADEQFF. The CDR3 DNA is TGTGCCAGCAGCCAAAGCCTAGCAGACGAGCAGTTCTTC.

A few counts support this clonotype. This clone may be a read error of a much larger clone one base away. This chain uses TRBV30 with TRBJ2-7; 9 nucleotides agree with TRBD2. Germline V CDR1 and CDR2: GTSNPN, SVGIG (reference sequence). The CDR3 spans 16 residues. This chain's CDR3 is CVWSPGLAGFRYEQYF. The CDR3 coding sequence is TGTGTCTGGAGCCCAGGTCTAGCGGGGTTCCGCTACGAGCAGTACTTC.

This clonotype was detected many times. The chain joins TRBV6-1 to TRBJ2-5; D not certain. The CDR3 sequence is 13 residues long. V dropped 5 bases and J dropped 2 bases, with 9 bases sitting between them. Germline V gene sequence: CDR1 MNHNS, CDR2 SASEGT. This chain's CDR3 is CASSHQDQETQYF. DNA of the CDR3: TGTGCCAGCAGTCATCAGGATCAAGAGACCCAGTACTTC.

The gene calls are TRBV3-1 and TRBJ1-2; no clear D. CDR3 size: 15 residues. Germline-derived CDR1 and CDR2 are LGHDT and YNNKEL (reference sequence). V dropped 4 bases and J dropped 2 bases, with 14 bases sitting between them. The CDR3 region is CASSLGWADNYGYTF. The DNA for the CDR3 is TGTGCCAGCAGCCTCGGCTGGGCCGACAACTATGGCTACACCTTC.

This clonotype was seen ten or more times. This chain connects TRBV13 to TRBJ2-7; 7 bases agree with TRBD2. Germline V CDR1 and CDR2: PRHDT, FYEKMQ (reference sequence). This CDR3 spans 15 amino acids. The ends lost 5 bases at V and 6 bases at J; junction bases unmatched: 13. Written as DNA, the CDR3 is TGTGCCAGCAGCCCGAGGGGAGGGTTTGGTAGCGAGCAGTACTTC. It translates to CASSPRGGFGSEQYF.

The CDR3 DNA is TGTGCCAGCAGCTCCCGACCGGTCACAGATACGCAGTATTTT. Amino acids: CASSSRPVTDTQYF. The rearrangement links TRBV3-1 to TRBJ2-3; no definite D call. This CDR3 region has 14 residues. CDR1 is LGHDT, CDR2 YNNKEL, per germline (reference sequence). Between the trimmed V and J ends, which lost 5 bases and 2 bases, there was a span of 11 bases.

This clonotype was detected only a few times. One junction end disagrees with the germline gene, perhaps due to a read error. The V and J genes are TRBV12-3 or TRBV12-4 and TRBJ2-1; a possible D gene is TRBD1 (5 bases). The CDR3 spans 15 residues. CDR3 amino acids: CVSSLWQGSHDEQFF. The DNA of the CDR3 is TGTGTCAGCAGTTTGTGGCAGGGCTCTCACGATGAGCAGTTCTTC.

This clonotype was picked up a small number of times. The rearrangement links TRBV18 to TRBJ1-5, with D unresolved. The V gene's germline CDR1 is KGHSH and CDR2 LQKENI. This CDR3 has 14 residues. Trimming stripped 2 bases from V and 5 bases from J, with 10 bases between. The DNA for the CDR3 is TGTGCCAGCTCACCAAACGGATTGGATCAGCCCCAGCATTTT. Residues: CASSPNGLDQPQHF.